Each of the 19 T cell receptor beta chains below was sequenced from the same sample in a study of cytomegalovirus exposure and HLA in healthy donors. Primers included in the PCR were 60 Vbeta and 13 Jbeta primers. The table came from immunoSEQ multiplex PCR; TCRdb's copy has only in-frame clones and leaves some out. In the table there are some 130,000 clones, roughly 75% of which are singletons. Sequencing input: PBMCs. The receptors were sampled from a man aged 30 to 45 in good health.

CDR3: CASSLTRMQYF. In DNA, the CDR3 is TGTGCCAGCAGCCTGACCAGGATGCAGTATTTT. The chain employs TRBV7-9 and TRBJ2-3; unclear D gene. Between the trimmed V and J ends, which lost 5 bases and 11 bases, there was a span of 11 bases. Germline V gene sequence: CDR1 SEHNR, CDR2 FQNEAQ (reference sequence). CDR3 length: 11 residues.

The V and J genes are TRBV11-2 and TRBJ2-1; TRBD1 matches 9 bases. CDR3 length: 16 amino acids. The V gene end was trimmed by 0 bases and the J gene end by 4 bases; junction bases not matched to a gene: 4. From germline, CDR1 is SGHAT and CDR2 FQNNGV. The CDR3 is CASSLEGTGIYNEQFF. In nucleotides, the CDR3 is TGTGCCAGCAGCTTAGAAGGGACAGGGATTTACAATGAGCAGTTCTTC.

The table lists this clone with a count of one. This chain connects TRBV11-2 to TRBJ2-1, with TRBD2 matching 11 bases. With 5 bases clipped from V and 14 bases from J, the junction kept 14 bases outside the gene matches. CDR3 size: 15 residues. The germline V gene has CDR1 SGHAT and CDR2 FQNNGV. For the CDR3, the DNA is TGTGCCAGCAGCCCAATGGGACTAGCGGCCCTTGGGGAGTTCTTC. This codes for CASSPMGLAALGEFF.

This clone was found a few times. CDR3 amino acids: CASSHTGTSEPGTQYF. For the CDR3, the DNA is TGTGCCAGCAGCCACACCGGGACTAGCGAGCCAGGTACGCAGTATTTT. This rearrangement joins TRBV4-2 to TRBJ2-3; 10 positions agree with TRBD2. The length of the CDR3 is 16 residues. V lost 3 bases and J lost 8; bases outside the gene matches: 11. Germline V gene sequence: CDR1 LGHNA, CDR2 YNFKEQ.

This chain connects TRBV29-1 to TRBJ2-3; 7 nucleotides align to TRBD2. CDR1 and CDR2 (germline): SQVTM, ANQGSEA. Unmatched junction bases numbered 12, after V lost 6 bases and J lost 6 bases. The CDR3 sequence is 14 residues long. The CDR3, as DNA: TGCAGCGTACTACTAGCGCCAGTAGAGGATACGCAGTATTTT. Translated, it gives CSVLLAPVEDTQYF.

V is TRBV19 and J is TRBJ2-7; the match to TRBD2 covers 8 bases. This CDR3 region has 12 residues. Losses at the gene ends were 3 bases for V and 6 bases for J; bases not matched to a gene: 1. CDR1 is LNHDA and CDR2 is SQIVND in the germline V gene (reference sequence). CDR3 amino acids: CASSIGGGEQYF. In DNA form, the CDR3 reads TGTGCCAGTAGTATCGGGGGGGGCGAGCAGTACTTC.

This clone has a single count. CDR3 sequence: CASSPGGSHRAIYGYTF. CDR3 DNA sequence: TGCGCCAGCAGCCCCGGGGGAAGCCACAGAGCCATTTATGGCTACACCTTC. The chain carries TRBV5-1 and TRBJ1-2; maybe TRBD1 (5 bases). V lost 4 bases to trimming and J lost 5 bases, with 24 bases between them. Germline-derived CDR1 and CDR2 are SGHRS and YFSETQ. This CDR3 comprises 17 residues.

The chain couples TRBV7-2 to TRBJ2-1; 8 positions match TRBD2. Germline CDR1 is SGHTA and CDR2 is FQGNSA. Losses at the gene ends were 5 bases for V and 3 bases for J; bases not matched to a gene: 3. The CDR3 is 14 amino acids. The CDR3 DNA sequence: TGTGCCAGCAGCAAGGGACTAGTCTACAATGAGCAGTTCTTC. Protein: CASSKGLVYNEQFF.

This clone is a singleton in its sample. In DNA form, the CDR3 reads TGTGCCTGGAGTTCCGGACAGGGCTATGTCTACGAGCAGTACTTC. Its protein is CAWSSGQGYVYEQYF. The rearrangement uses TRBV30 and TRBJ2-7, with 8 nucleotides matching TRBD1. Germline values: CDR1 GTSNPN, CDR2 SVGIG (reference sequence). CDR3 length equals 15 residues. The V segment lost 2 bases and the J segment 3 bases; nucleotides outside the gene matches: 9. Based on the CDR3 plus reference TRBV30 and TRBJ2-7, the full variable domain is SQTIHQWPATLVQPVGSPLSLECTVEGTSNPNLYWYRQAAGRGLQLLFYSVGIGQISSEVPQNLSASRPQDRQFILSSKKLLLSDSGFYLCAWSSGQGYVYEQYFGPGTRLTVT.

The gene calls are TRBV6-1 and TRBJ1-5; D is undetermined. The CDR3 is 13 amino acids. V lost 8 bases to trimming and J lost 2 bases, with 10 bases between them. Looked up from germline, CDR1 is MNHNS and CDR2 is SASEGT. In DNA, the CDR3 is TGTGCCAGCCGAGGCCCGGGCAATCAGCCCCAGCATTTT. Encoded protein: CASRGPGNQPQHF.

The J gene is TRBJ1-2, the V gene TRBV5-5, with D possibly being TRBD1 (5 bases). The CDR3 contains 13 residues. Germline loops: CDR1 SGHKS, CDR2 YYEKEE (reference sequence). V gave up 4 bases and J gave up 8 bases, with 15 bases separating them. CDR3 in amino acids: CASSPLRVGGYTF. The DNA of the CDR3 is TGTGCCAGCAGCCCTCTCAGGGTCGGCGGCTACACCTTC.

V usage is TRBV6-4 and J usage is TRBJ2-1; TRBD2 matches 8 bases. The CDR3 is made up of 16 amino acids. Per the germline V gene, CDR1 is MRHNA and CDR2 is SNTAGT. J gave up 0 bases and V 7 bases, and 8 bases lay outside the gene matches. In nucleotides, the CDR3 is TGTGCCAGCAAGCAGAATAGCGGGAACTCCTACAATGAGCAGTTCTTC. Translation: CASKQNSGNSYNEQFF.

This chain links TRBV13 with TRBJ2-3; 9 bases agree with TRBD1. Germline loops: CDR1 PRHDT, CDR2 FYEKMQ (reference sequence). This CDR3 comprises 16 residues. The junction had 12 bases not matched to a gene; V was cut back by 5 bases and J by 6 bases. In DNA form, the CDR3 reads TGTGCCAGCAGCCAAGCCGGGACAGGGTCTTTTGATACGCAGTATTTT. It codes for CASSQAGTGSFDTQYF.

This clone turned up a few times. V is TRBV7-9 and J is TRBJ2-5, with 8 bases aligning to TRBD1. Trimming cost V 4 bases and J 3 bases; bases outside gene matches: 4. CDR1 SEHNR and CDR2 FQNEAQ come from the germline V gene (reference sequence). The CDR3 runs 14 residues. CDR3 loop: CASSYWTGKETQYF. CDR3 nucleotides: TGTGCCAGCAGCTACTGGACAGGGAAAGAGACCCAGTACTTC. Together with reference TRBV7-9 and TRBJ2-5, the CDR3 gives the full variable domain: DTGVSQNPRHKITKRGQNVTFRCDPISEHNRLYWYRQTLGQGPEFLTYFQNEAQLEKSRLLSDRFSAERPKGSFSTLEIQRTEQGDSAMYLCASSYWTGKETQYFGPGTRLLVL.

The gene calls are TRBV15 and TRBJ2-4, with D possibly being TRBD2 (6 bases). Trimming cost V 0 bases and J 9 bases, with 12 bases left between them. The V gene's germline CDR1 is LNHNV and CDR2 YYDKDF (reference sequence). The CDR3 is 14 amino acids. The CDR3 coding sequence is TGTGCCACCAGCAGAGATAAACGGGAGAGCATTCAGTACTTC. Translation: CATSRDKRESIQYF.

The chain has TRBV11-3 and TRBJ2-7; 9 positions agree with TRBD1. The CDR3 sequence is 14 residues long. The germline V gene has CDR1 SGHNT and CDR2 YENEEA. V lost 5 bases and J lost 3; bases outside the gene matches: 5. CDR3 in amino acids: CASSQQGAGYEQYF. CDR3 nucleotide sequence: TGTGCCAGCAGCCAACAGGGGGCGGGCTACGAGCAGTACTTC.

This clone appeared a few times. The chain couples TRBV27 to TRBJ2-1, with unresolved D. Looked up from germline, CDR1 is MNHEY and CDR2 is SMNVEV (reference sequence). V lost 11 bases and J lost 6, with 11 bases in between. This CDR3 spans 11 amino acids. CDR3 coding DNA: TGTGCCGTGCGGTTGAGCAATGAGCAGTTCTTC. Its translation: CAVRLSNEQFF.

The genes are TRBV27 and TRBJ2-7, with 14 bases matching TRBD2. The trim removed 2 bases at V and 4 bases at J, leaving 1 base unmatched. The CDR3 is made up of 15 amino acids. Germline values: CDR1 MNHEY, CDR2 SMNVEV (reference sequence). The CDR3 reads CASSLGTSGSYEQYF. The CDR3 region has the DNA TGTGCCAGCAGTTTAGGGACTAGCGGGAGTTACGAGCAGTACTTC.

V and J are TRBV7-3 and TRBJ2-3; 9 bases are shared with TRBD2. Germline lookup yields CDR1 SGHTA and CDR2 FQGTGA. The V gene end was trimmed by 2 bases and the J gene end by 2 bases; junction bases not matched to a gene: 5. The CDR3 contains 16 residues. The CDR3 nucleotides are TGTGCCAGCAGCTTAGGCCTAGCGGGGATCACAGATACGCAGTATTTT. This codes for CASSLGLAGITDTQYF.